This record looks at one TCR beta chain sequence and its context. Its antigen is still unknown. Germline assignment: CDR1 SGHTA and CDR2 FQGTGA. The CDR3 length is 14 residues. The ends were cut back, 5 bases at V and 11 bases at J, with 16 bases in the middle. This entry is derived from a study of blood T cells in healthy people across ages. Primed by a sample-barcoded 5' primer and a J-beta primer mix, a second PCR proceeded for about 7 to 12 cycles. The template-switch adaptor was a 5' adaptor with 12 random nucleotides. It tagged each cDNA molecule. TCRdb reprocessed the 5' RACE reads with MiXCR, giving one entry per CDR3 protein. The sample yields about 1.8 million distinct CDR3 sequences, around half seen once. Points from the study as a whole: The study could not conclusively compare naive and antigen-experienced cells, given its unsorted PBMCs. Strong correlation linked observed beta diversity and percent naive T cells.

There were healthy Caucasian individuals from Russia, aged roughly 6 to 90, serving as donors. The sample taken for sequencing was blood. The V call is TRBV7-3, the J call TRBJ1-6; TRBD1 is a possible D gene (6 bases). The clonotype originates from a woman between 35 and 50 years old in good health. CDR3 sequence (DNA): TGTGCCAGCAGCGAACAGGGATTTAGGACACCCCTCCACTTT. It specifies CASSEQGFRTPLHF.